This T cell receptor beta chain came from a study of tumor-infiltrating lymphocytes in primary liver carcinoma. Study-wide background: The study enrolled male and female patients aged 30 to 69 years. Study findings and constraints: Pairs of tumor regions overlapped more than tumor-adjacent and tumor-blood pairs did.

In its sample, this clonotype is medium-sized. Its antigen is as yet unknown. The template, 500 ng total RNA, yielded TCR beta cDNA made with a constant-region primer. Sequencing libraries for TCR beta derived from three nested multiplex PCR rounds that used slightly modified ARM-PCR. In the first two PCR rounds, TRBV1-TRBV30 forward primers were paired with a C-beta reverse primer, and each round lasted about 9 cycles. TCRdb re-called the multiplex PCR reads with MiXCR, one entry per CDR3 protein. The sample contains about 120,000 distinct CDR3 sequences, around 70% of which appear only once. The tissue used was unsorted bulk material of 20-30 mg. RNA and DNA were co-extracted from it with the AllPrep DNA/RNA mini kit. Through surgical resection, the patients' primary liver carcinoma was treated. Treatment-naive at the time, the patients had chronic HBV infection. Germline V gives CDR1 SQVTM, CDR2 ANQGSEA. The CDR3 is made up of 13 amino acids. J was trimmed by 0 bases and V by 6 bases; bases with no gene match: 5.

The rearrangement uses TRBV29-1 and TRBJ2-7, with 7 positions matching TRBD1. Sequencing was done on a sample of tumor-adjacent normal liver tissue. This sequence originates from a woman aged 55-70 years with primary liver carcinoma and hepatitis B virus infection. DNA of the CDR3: TGCAGCGTCGTACAGGGGTACTCCTACGAGCAGTACTTC. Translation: CSVVQGYSYEQYF.